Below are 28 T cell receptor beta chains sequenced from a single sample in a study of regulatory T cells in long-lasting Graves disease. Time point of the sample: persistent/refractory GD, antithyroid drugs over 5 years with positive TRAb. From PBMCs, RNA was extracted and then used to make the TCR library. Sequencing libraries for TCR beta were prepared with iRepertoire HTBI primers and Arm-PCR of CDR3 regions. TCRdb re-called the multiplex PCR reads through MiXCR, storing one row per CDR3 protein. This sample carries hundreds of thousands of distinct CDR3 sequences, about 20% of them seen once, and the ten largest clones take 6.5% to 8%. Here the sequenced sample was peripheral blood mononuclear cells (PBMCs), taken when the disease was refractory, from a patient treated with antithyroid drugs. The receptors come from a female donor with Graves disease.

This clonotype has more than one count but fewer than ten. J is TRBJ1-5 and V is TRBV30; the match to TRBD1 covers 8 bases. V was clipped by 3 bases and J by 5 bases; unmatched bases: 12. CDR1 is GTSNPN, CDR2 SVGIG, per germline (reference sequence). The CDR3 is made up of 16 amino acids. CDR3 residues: CAWSLGAGGRDQPQHF. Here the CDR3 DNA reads TGTGCCTGGAGCCTCGGGGCAGGGGGCAGAGATCAGCCCCAGCATTTT.

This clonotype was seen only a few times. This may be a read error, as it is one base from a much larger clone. The CDR3 region is CASSVGRPGTFAEAFF. In DNA form, the CDR3 reads TGTGCCAGCAGTGTCGGCCGTCCAGGGACGTTCGCTGAAGCTTTCTTT. The gene calls are TRBV2 and TRBJ1-1; D perhaps matches TRBD1 (5 bases). Germline loops: CDR1 SNHLY, CDR2 FYNNEI. The V end lost 4 bases, the J end lost 6 bases, and 21 bases lay between the germline ends. The CDR3 has 16 amino acids. Combining the CDR3 with reference TRBV2 and TRBJ1-1 gives the whole variable domain EPEVTQTPSHQVTQMGQEVILRCVPISNHLYFYWYRQILGQKVEFLVSFYNNEISEKSEIFDDQFSVERPDGSNFTLKIRSTKLEDSAMYFCASSVGRPGTFAEAFFGQGTRLTVV.

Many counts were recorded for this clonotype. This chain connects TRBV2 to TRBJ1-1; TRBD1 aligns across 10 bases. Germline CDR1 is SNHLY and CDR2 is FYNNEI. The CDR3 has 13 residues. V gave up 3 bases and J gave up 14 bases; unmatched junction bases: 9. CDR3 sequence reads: CASSDRQGAGLFF. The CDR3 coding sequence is TGTGCCAGCAGTGACCGACAGGGGGCCGGCCTCTTCTTT.

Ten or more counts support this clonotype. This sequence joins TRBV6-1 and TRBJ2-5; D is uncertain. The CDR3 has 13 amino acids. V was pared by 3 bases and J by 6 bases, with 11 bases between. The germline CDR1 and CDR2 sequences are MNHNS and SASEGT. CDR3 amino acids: CASSEVPSKTQYF. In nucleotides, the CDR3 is TGTGCCAGCAGTGAGGTCCCCTCCAAGACCCAGTACTTC.

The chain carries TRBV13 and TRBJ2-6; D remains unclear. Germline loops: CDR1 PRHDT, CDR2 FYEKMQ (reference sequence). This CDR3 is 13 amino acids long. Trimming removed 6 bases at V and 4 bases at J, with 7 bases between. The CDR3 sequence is CASRENGANVLTF. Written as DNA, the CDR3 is TGTGCCAGCAGAGAGAACGGGGCCAACGTCCTGACTTTC.

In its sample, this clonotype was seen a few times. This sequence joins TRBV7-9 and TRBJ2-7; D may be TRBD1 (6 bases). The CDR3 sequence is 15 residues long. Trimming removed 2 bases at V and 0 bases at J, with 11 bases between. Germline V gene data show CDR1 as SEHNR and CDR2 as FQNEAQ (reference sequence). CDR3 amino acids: CASSLFLDSSYEQYF. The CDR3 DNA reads TGTGCCAGCAGCTTATTTTTGGACAGCTCCTACGAGCAGTACTTC.

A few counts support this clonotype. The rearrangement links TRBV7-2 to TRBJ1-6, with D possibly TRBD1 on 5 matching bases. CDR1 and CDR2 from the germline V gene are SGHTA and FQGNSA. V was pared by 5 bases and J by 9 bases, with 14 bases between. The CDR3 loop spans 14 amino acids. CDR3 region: CASSRSGGASPLHF. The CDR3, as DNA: TGTGCCAGCAGCCGCAGTGGTGGGGCTTCACCCCTCCACTTT.

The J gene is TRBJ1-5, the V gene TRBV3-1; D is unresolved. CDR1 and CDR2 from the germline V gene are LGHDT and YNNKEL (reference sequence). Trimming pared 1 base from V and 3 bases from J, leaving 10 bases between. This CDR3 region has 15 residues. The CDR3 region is CASSQGAGYNQPQHF. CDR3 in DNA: TGTGCCAGCAGCCAAGGGGCGGGATACAATCAGCCCCAGCATTTT.

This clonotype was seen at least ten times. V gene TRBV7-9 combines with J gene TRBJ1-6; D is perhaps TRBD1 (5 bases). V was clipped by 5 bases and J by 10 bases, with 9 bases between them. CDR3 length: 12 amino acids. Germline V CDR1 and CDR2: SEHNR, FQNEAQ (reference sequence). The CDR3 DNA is TGTGCCAGCAGCGACGGGGACTCACCCCTCCACTTT. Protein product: CASSDGDSPLHF.

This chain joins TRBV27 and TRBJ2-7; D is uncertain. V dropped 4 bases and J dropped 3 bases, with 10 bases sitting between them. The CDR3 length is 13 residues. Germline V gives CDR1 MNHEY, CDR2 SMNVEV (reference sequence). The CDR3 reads CASSSRLLYEQYF. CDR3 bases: TGTGCCAGCAGTTCCAGACTGCTCTACGAGCAGTACTTC.

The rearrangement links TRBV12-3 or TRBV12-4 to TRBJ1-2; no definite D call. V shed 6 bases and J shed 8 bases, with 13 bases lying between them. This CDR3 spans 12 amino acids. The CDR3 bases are TGTGCCAGCAGCCTCGGGATGGTAGGCTACACCTTC. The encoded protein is CASSLGMVGYTF.

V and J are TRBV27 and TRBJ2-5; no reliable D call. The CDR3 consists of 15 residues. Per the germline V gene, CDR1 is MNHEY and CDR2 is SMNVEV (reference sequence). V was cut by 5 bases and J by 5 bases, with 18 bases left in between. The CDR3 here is CASSALMGGRETQYF. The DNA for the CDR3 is TGTGCCAGCAGTGCCTTAATGGGTGGTAGGGAGACCCAGTACTTC.

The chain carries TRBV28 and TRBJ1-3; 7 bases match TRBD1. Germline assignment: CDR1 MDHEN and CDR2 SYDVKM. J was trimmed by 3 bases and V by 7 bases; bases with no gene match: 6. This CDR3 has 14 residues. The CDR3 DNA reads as TGTGCCAGCATGGAAGGACAGGTTGGAAACACCATATATTTT. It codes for CASMEGQVGNTIYF.

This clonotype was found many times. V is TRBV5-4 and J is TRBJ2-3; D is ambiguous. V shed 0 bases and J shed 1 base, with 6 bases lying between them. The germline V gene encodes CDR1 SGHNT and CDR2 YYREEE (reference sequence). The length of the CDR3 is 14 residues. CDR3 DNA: TGTGCCAGCAGCTTGGGACAACGCACAGATACGCAGTATTTT. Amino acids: CASSLGQRTDTQYF.

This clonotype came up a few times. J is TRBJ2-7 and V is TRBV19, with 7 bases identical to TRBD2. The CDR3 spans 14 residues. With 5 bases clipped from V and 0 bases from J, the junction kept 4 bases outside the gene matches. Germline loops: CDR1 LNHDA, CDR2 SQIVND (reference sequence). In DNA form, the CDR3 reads TGTGCCAGTAGTTACCGGGACTACTCCTACGAGCAGTACTTC. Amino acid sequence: CASSYRDYSYEQYF.

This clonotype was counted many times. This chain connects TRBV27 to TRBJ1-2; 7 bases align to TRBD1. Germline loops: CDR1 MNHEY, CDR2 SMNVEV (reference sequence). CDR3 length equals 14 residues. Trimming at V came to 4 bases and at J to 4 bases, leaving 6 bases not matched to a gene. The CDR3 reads CASSSWDSLYGYTF. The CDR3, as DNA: TGTGCCAGCAGTTCGTGGGACAGTCTCTATGGCTACACCTTC.

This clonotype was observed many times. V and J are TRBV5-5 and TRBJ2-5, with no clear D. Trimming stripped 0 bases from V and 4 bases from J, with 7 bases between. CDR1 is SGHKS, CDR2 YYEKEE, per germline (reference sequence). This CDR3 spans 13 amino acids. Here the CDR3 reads CASSLVGLETQYF. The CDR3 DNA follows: TGTGCCAGCAGCTTGGTAGGCTTAGAGACCCAGTACTTC.

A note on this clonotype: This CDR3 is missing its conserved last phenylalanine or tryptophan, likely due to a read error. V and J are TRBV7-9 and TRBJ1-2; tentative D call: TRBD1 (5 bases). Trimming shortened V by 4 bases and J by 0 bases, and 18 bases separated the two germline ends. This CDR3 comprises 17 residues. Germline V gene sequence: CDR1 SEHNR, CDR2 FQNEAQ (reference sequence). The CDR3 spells CASSSTLRGRANYGYTL. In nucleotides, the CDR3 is TGTGCCAGCAGCTCTACCTTACGGGGGAGAGCTAACTATGGCTACACCCTC.

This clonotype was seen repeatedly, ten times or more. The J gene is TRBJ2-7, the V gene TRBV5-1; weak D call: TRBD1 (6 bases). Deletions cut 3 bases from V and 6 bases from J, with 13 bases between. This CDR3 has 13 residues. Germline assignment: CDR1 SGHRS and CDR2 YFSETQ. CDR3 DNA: TGCGCCAGCAGCTGGGGGCCTATATCCGAGCAGTACTTC. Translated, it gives CASSWGPISEQYF.

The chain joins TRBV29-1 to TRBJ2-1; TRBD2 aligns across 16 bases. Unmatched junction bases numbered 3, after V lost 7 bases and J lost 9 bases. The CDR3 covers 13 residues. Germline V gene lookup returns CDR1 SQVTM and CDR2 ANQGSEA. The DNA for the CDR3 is TGCAGCGGGGGGACTAGCGGGAGGGCTGAGCAGTTCTTC. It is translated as CSGGTSGRAEQFF.

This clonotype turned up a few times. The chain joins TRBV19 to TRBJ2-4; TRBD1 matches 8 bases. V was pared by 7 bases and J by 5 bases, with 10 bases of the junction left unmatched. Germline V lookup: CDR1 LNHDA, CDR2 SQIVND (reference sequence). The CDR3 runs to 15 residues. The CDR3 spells CASKDVGQVENIQYF. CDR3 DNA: TGTGCCAGTAAAGACGTGGGACAGGTTGAAAACATTCAGTACTTC. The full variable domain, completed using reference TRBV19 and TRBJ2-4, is DGGITQSPKYLFRKEGQNVTLSCEQNLNHDAMYWYRQDPGQGLRLIYYSQIVNDFQKGDIAEGYSVSREKKESFPLTVTSAQKNPTAFYLCASKDVGQVENIQYFGAGTRLSVL.

CDR3 sequence (DNA): TGTGCCAGCAGCTTAGGGAGGGGGGAGAGCTCCTACAATGAGCAGTTCTTC. It is translated as CASSLGRGESSYNEQFF. The gene calls are TRBV7-6 and TRBJ2-1; D tentatively reads TRBD1 or TRBD2 (6 bases each). Between the trimmed V and J ends, which lost 1 base and 0 bases, there was a span of 13 bases. The V gene's germline CDR1 is SGHVS and CDR2 FNYEAQ. The CDR3 loop spans 17 amino acids.

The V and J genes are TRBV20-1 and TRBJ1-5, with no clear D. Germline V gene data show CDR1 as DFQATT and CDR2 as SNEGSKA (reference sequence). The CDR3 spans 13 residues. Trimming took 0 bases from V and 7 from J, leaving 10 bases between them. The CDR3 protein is CSARDGVGQPQHF. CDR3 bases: TGCAGTGCTAGAGACGGGGTTGGCCAGCCCCAGCATTTT.

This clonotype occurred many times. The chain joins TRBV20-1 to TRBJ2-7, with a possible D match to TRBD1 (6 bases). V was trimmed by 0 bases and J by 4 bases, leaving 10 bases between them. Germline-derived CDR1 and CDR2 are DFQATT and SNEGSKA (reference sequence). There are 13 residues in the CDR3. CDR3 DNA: TGCAGTGCTAGAGAGGGGGCGGTTTACGAGCAGTACTTC. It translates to CSAREGAVYEQYF.

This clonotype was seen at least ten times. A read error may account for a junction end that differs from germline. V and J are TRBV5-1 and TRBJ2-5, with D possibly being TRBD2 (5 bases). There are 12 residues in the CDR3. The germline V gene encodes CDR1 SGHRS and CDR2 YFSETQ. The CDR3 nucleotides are TGTGCCAGCAGTTTGGGAGCTGAGACCCAGTACTTC. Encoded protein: CASSLGAETQYF.

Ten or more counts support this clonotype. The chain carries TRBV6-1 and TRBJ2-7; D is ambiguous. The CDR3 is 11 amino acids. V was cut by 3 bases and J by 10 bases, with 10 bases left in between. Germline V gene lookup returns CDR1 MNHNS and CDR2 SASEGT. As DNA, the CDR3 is TGTGCCAGCAGTGAGGTAGCTAGTCAGTACTTC. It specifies CASSEVASQYF.

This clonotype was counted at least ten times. The CDR3 loop is CASSPRPGVGSRTGELFF. For the CDR3, the DNA is TGTGCCAGCAGTCCCCGACCAGGTGTCGGGAGTCGGACCGGGGAGCTGTTTTTT. This chain connects TRBV6-2 or TRBV6-3 to TRBJ2-2; maybe TRBD2 (6 bases). The CDR3 runs 18 residues. Germline CDR1 and CDR2: MNHEY and SVGEGT. V shed 5 bases and J shed 5 bases, with 24 bases lying between them.

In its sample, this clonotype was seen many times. The CDR3 spells CASLADAYNEQFF. The CDR3 DNA sequence: TGTGCCAGTCTAGCGGATGCCTACAATGAGCAGTTCTTC. The J gene is TRBJ2-1, the V gene TRBV2; TRBD2 agrees at 7 bases. The germline V gene encodes CDR1 SNHLY and CDR2 FYNNEI. The CDR3 length is 13 residues. V trimming: 9 bases; J trimming: 2 bases; junction bases outside the gene matches: 4.